This T cell receptor (beta chain) was identified in a study of OX40 agonist ivuxolimab in advanced cancers. Across the whole study: Patients received ivuxolimab, an intravenous treatment, every 2 weeks at 0.01 to 10 mg/kg. Whole-study findings and limits: More expanded clones were found, on average, in CD8+ than in CD4+ T cells.

The germline CDR1 and CDR2 sequences are MDHEN and SYDVKM. This CDR3 comprises 15 residues. The ends were cut back, 3 bases at V and 2 bases at J, with 12 bases in the middle. Turning to this clone: The antigen is unknown.

Generated by immunoSEQ multiplex PCR, the TCRdb table keeps only in-frame clones and is missing some. The sample lists approximately 90,000 clones; 87% were seen once. Exclusion of a patient followed from autoimmune disease history or systemic immunosuppression. The sample was CD4+ or CD8+ T cells sorted from blood, taken in a trial of the OX40 agonist ivuxolimab. V usage is TRBV28 and J usage is TRBJ2-3; D may correspond to TRBD1 or TRBD2 (5 bases each). The sequence derives from an adult with an advanced solid tumor such as melanoma, head and neck, liver or kidney cancer. CDR3 in DNA: TGTGCCAGCAGTTTTGTGGCCGGGACCACAGATACGCAGTATTTT. Its translation is CASSFVAGTTDTQYF. The full variable domain, in which reference TRBV28 and TRBJ2-3 provide the parts outside the CDR3, is DVKVTQSSRYLVKRTGEKVFLECVQDMDHENMFWYRQDPGLGLRLIYFSYDVKMKEKGDIPEGYSVSREKKERFSLILESASTNQTSMYLCASSFVAGTTDTQYFGPGTRLTVL.